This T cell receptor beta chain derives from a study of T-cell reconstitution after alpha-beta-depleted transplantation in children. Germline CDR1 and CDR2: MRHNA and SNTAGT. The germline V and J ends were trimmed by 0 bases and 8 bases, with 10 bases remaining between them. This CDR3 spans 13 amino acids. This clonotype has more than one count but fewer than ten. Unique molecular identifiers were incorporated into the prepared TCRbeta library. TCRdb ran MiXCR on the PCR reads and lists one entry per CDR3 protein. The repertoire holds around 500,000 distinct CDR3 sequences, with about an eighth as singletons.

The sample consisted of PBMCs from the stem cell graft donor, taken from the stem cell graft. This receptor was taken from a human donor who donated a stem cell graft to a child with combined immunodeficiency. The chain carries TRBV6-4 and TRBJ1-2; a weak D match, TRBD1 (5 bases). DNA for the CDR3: TGTGCCAGCAGTGACTCCAGGCAGGGAGGCTACACCTTC. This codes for CASSDSRQGGYTF.